This TCR beta chain was sequenced during a study of blood T cell repertoires in COVID-19. Study summary: Italy, Spain and the United States were the sources of the convalescent and acute COVID-19 samples. PBMCs, B-cell-depleted T cells, or T cells were the source of the cDNA or gDNA that made up the material.

The germline V gene encodes CDR1 SGHRS and CDR2 YFSETQ. The CDR3 loop spans 14 amino acids. The V end was cut by 4 bases, the J end by 3 bases, with 13 bases between. Profiled with immunoSEQ multiplex PCR; TCRdb holds only in-frame clones, not every one. The table lists tens of thousands of clones, around 90% of them singletons. The rearrangement links TRBV5-1 to TRBJ1-1; D is undetermined. The sequencing input was peripheral blood. The receptor was derived from a woman aged 50 to 60 with acute or convalescent COVID-19. CDR3 in amino acids: CASSTGRRDTEAFF. CDR3 nucleotides: TGCGCCAGCAGCACGGGGAGGCGGGACACTGAAGCTTTCTTT.